The 8 T cell receptor beta chains below all came from one sample that was sequenced in a study of T cells in Graves' hyperthyroidism and ophthalmopathy. Researchers took RNA transcripts and amplified the TCR beta CDR3 regions from them. First-round RT-PCR targeting the TCR CDR3 was performed with the HTBI primer set. One entry per CDR3 protein results from TCRdb running MiXCR on the multiplex PCR reads. The sample includes over 300,000 distinct CDR3 sequences, around 13% seen only once; the top ten take approximately 9.9%. The specimen was blood. Receptors were obtained from a woman aged 60 to 75 with Graves' hyperthyroidism.

This clonotype was recorded at least ten times. V is TRBV7-9 and J is TRBJ2-1, with 15 positions matching TRBD2. The CDR3 has 17 amino acids. V lost 5 bases and J lost 8; bases outside the gene matches: 10. The V gene's germline CDR1 is SEHNR and CDR2 FQNEAQ (reference sequence). The chain's CDR3 is CASSQPPGLAGGHEQFF. The CDR3 DNA is TGTGCCAGCAGCCAGCCCCCGGGACTAGCGGGAGGCCATGAGCAGTTCTTC.

The sample holds many counts of this clonotype. This chain uses TRBV12-3 or TRBV12-4 with TRBJ2-7; tentative D call: TRBD2 (5 bases). V gave up 8 bases and J gave up 6 bases, with 17 bases separating them. This CDR3 spans 13 amino acids. The chain's CDR3 is CASGPPGRSEQYF. The CDR3 nucleotides read TGTGCCAGCGGCCCCCCGGGGAGAAGCGAGCAGTACTTC.

This clonotype appeared many times. The chain carries TRBV27 and TRBJ2-5, with 8 bases identical to TRBD2. The CDR3 extends over 16 amino acids. J lost 1 base, V lost 0 bases, and 4 bases had no gene match. Germline values: CDR1 MNHEY, CDR2 SMNVEV (reference sequence). The DNA of the CDR3 is TGTGCCAGCAGTTTATCGTCTACTAGCGGCCAAGAGACCCAGTACTTC. This sequence encodes CASSLSSTSGQETQYF.

There are many counts of this clonotype. The chain recombines TRBV20-1 with TRBJ2-3; 9 bases are shared with TRBD2. Per the germline V gene, CDR1 is DFQATT and CDR2 is SNEGSKA (reference sequence). The trim removed 6 bases at V and 8 bases at J, leaving 15 bases unmatched. CDR3 size: 15 residues. In DNA form, the CDR3 reads TGCAGTGCCCCCCGGTCCCTAGCGGGATTGGGTACGCAGTATTTT. This codes for CSAPRSLAGLGTQYF.

The chain joins TRBV5-8 to TRBJ2-7; D unclear. Germline lookup yields CDR1 SGHTS and CDR2 YDEGEE. The CDR3 totals 13 residues. V lost 2 bases to trimming and J lost 3 bases, with 9 bases between them. The CDR3 sequence: CASSLHGNYEQYF. CDR3 coding DNA: TGTGCCAGCAGCTTACACGGTAACTACGAGCAGTACTTC.

The table lists this clonotype with many counts. The J gene is TRBJ2-1, the V gene TRBV11-3, with 7 nucleotides matching TRBD1. Trimming cost V 5 bases and J 10 bases; bases outside gene matches: 8. The CDR3 sequence is 13 residues long. CDR1 is SGHNT, CDR2 YENEEA, per germline. The CDR3 DNA reads TGTGCCAGCAGCGCAACAGGGGTACGGGAGCAGTTCTTC. It encodes CASSATGVREQFF. Full variable domain (rest looked up from reference TRBV11-3 and TRBJ2-1): EAGVVQSPRYKIIEKKQPVAFWCNPISGHNTLYWYLQNLGQGPELLIRYENEEAVDDSQLPKDRFSAERLKGVDSTLKIQPAELGDSAVYLCASSATGVREQFFGPGTRLTVL.

The chain has TRBV14 and TRBJ2-1, with 7 bases that match TRBD2. Trimming removed 5 bases from V and 11 bases from J; junction bases left unmatched: 15. The germline V gene encodes CDR1 SGHDN and CDR2 FVKESK. The CDR3 consists of 15 residues. DNA of the CDR3: TGTGCCAGCAGCGCAAGACTAGCTTCCGTTCCAAAGCAGTTCTTC. This translates into CASSARLASVPKQFF.

Ten or more counts support this clonotype. The chain combines TRBV30 with TRBJ2-7, with 8 positions matching TRBD1. The CDR3 runs 14 residues. Looked up from germline, CDR1 is GTSNPN and CDR2 is SVGIG (reference sequence). Germline trimming cut 6 bases from V and 2 bases from J; bases unmatched to any gene: 9. Here the CDR3 reads CACSPGTGTYEQYF. In nucleotides, the CDR3 is TGTGCCTGTTCGCCGGGGACAGGAACCTACGAGCAGTACTTC. Based on the CDR3 plus reference TRBV30 and TRBJ2-7, the full variable domain is SQTIHQWPATLVQPVGSPLSLECTVEGTSNPNLYWYRQAAGRGLQLLFYSVGIGQISSEVPQNLSASRPQDRQFILSSKKLLLSDSGFYLCACSPGTGTYEQYFGPGTRLTVT.